These 32 T cell receptor beta chains came from one sample sequenced in a study of T cell responses to AZD1222 COVID-19 vaccine. Generated by immunoSEQ multiplex PCR, the TCRdb table keeps only in-frame clones and is missing some. The sample has approximately 140,000 clones, 92% seen once. The sample here was peripheral blood, taken 28 days after the second AZD1222 dose. The receptors shown here come from an adult who received the AZD1222 COVID-19 vaccine.

The V call is TRBV18, the J call TRBJ2-5, with D possibly TRBD2 on 6 matching bases. Looked up from germline, CDR1 is KGHSH and CDR2 is LQKENI. This CDR3 contains 16 residues. Trimming took off 8 bases at V and 2 bases at J, with 21 bases between the two ends. CDR3 nucleotide sequence: TGTGCCAGCCAAACCCGAAAGACTAGACTACAAGAGACCCAGTACTTC. It is translated as CASQTRKTRLQETQYF.

This chain connects TRBV12-3 or TRBV12-4 to TRBJ1-5; D not resolved. The CDR3 has 13 residues. V lost 3 bases and J 4 bases, leaving 7 bases between the germline ends. This CDR3 reads CASSFQENQPQHF. CDR3 nucleotide sequence: TGTGCCAGCAGTTTCCAGGAAAATCAGCCCCAGCATTTT.

This sequence joins TRBV18 and TRBJ1-2; possibly TRBD1 for D (6 bases). The V gene lost 2 bases and the J gene lost 1 base, with 17 bases spanning the gap. Germline CDR1 and CDR2: KGHSH and LQKENI. The CDR3 totals 17 residues. The DNA of the CDR3 is TGTGCCAGCTCACCAGGGGTTTGGCAGGGGAATAACTATGGCTACACCTTC. This gives the protein CASSPGVWQGNNYGYTF.

This clone has a single count. The chain is built from TRBV19 and TRBJ2-1; the D is unclear. The germline gives CDR1 LNHDA, CDR2 SQIVND (reference sequence). V dropped 1 base and J dropped 4 bases, with 11 bases sitting between them. This CDR3 region has 15 residues. CDR3 sequence: CASSIVPSRYNEQFF. In DNA form, the CDR3 reads TGTGCCAGTAGTATAGTTCCCAGCCGATACAATGAGCAGTTCTTC.

The chain recombines TRBV28 with TRBJ1-2; D is unresolved. Germline CDR1 MDHEN, CDR2 SYDVKM. Trimming pared 3 bases from V and 1 base from J, leaving 3 bases between. CDR3 length: 12 amino acids. This CDR3 reads CASSLDNYGYTF. The CDR3 region has the DNA TGTGCCAGCAGTTTGGATAACTATGGCTACACCTTC.

V and J are TRBV10-3 and TRBJ2-1, with D perhaps assigned TRBD1 or TRBD2 (5 bases each). V dropped 3 bases and J dropped 3 bases, with 12 bases sitting between them. From germline, CDR1 is ENHRY and CDR2 SYGVKD. This CDR3 has 15 amino acids. This chain's CDR3 is CAISDGLGDYNEQFF. The DNA for the CDR3 is TGTGCCATCAGTGATGGTTTGGGGGACTACAATGAGCAGTTCTTC.

This clone was picked up one time. The chain employs TRBV28 and TRBJ2-1, with D perhaps given as TRBD1 or TRBD2 (7 bases each). The CDR3 runs 13 residues. The germline gives CDR1 MDHEN, CDR2 SYDVKM. V lost 7 bases, J lost 8 bases, and 15 bases lay in between. CDR3 sequence (DNA): TGTGCCAGCACAGGGGGTGGGAGGGATGAGCAGTTCTTC. Its protein product is CASTGGGRDEQFF.

The chain carries TRBV3-1 (or the pseudogene TRBV3-2) and TRBJ2-7; a possible D gene is TRBD2 (5 bases). Germline lookup yields CDR1 LGHDT and CDR2 YNNKEL (reference sequence). The V end lost 3 bases, the J end lost 1 base, and 13 bases lay between the germline ends. This CDR3 is built from 15 residues. The CDR3 nucleotides read TGTGCCAGCAGCCAGGATAGGACGGGGTCCTACGAGCAGTACTTC. Translating gives CASSQDRTGSYEQYF.

In this sample, this clone turned up a few times. This sequence joins TRBV7-2 and TRBJ1-1; 7 nucleotides align to TRBD1. The germline V gene encodes CDR1 SGHTA and CDR2 FQGNSA. CDR3 length: 16 residues. J was trimmed by 3 bases and V by 2 bases; bases with no gene match: 9. The CDR3 DNA sequence: TGTGCCAGCAGCTTATTTCTCAGGGGGGAGGACACTGAAGCTTTCTTT. The encoded protein is CASSLFLRGEDTEAFF.

This chain joins TRBV19 and TRBJ2-6; D uncertain. V dropped 4 bases and J dropped 1 base, with 8 bases sitting between them. Germline-derived CDR1 and CDR2 are LNHDA and SQIVND (reference sequence). The CDR3 consists of 15 residues. The CDR3 bases are TGTGCCAGTAGTACGACCAGTTCTGGGGCCAACGTCCTGACTTTC. Its protein product is CASSTTSSGANVLTF.

The chain carries TRBV5-1 and TRBJ2-5; 10 nucleotides agree with TRBD2. This CDR3 region has 17 residues. The ends lost 0 bases at V and 8 bases at J; junction bases unmatched: 13. Germline assignment: CDR1 SGHRS and CDR2 YFSETQ. The CDR3 reads CASSLEPSGRTQVTQYF. The CDR3 DNA follows: TGCGCCAGCAGCTTGGAACCTAGCGGGAGAACTCAAGTCACCCAGTACTTC. The full variable domain, rest sourced from reference TRBV5-1 and TRBJ2-5, is KAGVTQTPRYLIKTRGQQVTLSCSPISGHRSVSWYQQTPGQGLQFLFEYFSETQRNKGNFPGRFSGRQFSNSRSEMNVSTLELGDSALYLCASSLEPSGRTQVTQYFGPGTRLLVL.

The chain is built from TRBV19 and TRBJ1-4; 7 nucleotides agree with TRBD1. CDR3 length: 14 amino acids. Losses at the gene ends were 2 bases for V and 13 bases for J; bases not matched to a gene: 10. The germline gives CDR1 LNHDA, CDR2 SQIVND (reference sequence). CDR3: CASSITGEGSLLFF. DNA of the CDR3: TGTGCCAGTAGTATAACAGGGGAGGGTTCTTTACTGTTTTTT.

This chain links TRBV7-9 with TRBJ2-3; 8 bases agree with TRBD2. Trimming removed 6 bases from V and 0 bases from J; junction bases left unmatched: 14. The CDR3 runs to 18 residues. The germline CDR1 and CDR2 sequences are SEHNR and FQNEAQ (reference sequence). CDR3 loop: CASRSPLLGGGSTDTQYF. The CDR3 DNA reads TGTGCCAGCAGGTCCCCTCTGCTGGGCGGGGGGAGCACAGATACGCAGTATTTT.

The count of this clone is one. The J gene is TRBJ1-2, the V gene TRBV6-5, with D maybe TRBD1 (5 bases). The V end lost 4 bases, the J end lost 6 bases, and 18 bases lay between the germline ends. The germline V gene has CDR1 MNHEY and CDR2 SVGAGI. The CDR3 length is 15 residues. The CDR3: CASSSPYVRGDGYTF. The CDR3 nucleotides read TGTGCCAGCAGTTCCCCTTACGTTAGAGGGGATGGCTACACCTTC.

This chain links TRBV7-2 with TRBJ1-3; tentative D call: TRBD1 (5 bases). Germline lookup yields CDR1 SGHTA and CDR2 FQGNSA. CDR3 size: 13 residues. V was shortened by 7 bases and J by 0 bases, with 7 bases between the two germline ends. CDR3 nucleotides: TGTGCCAGCACCCAGGGCTCTGGAAACACCATATATTTT. The encoded protein is CASTQGSGNTIYF. Together with reference TRBV7-2 and TRBJ1-3, the CDR3 gives the full variable domain: GAGVSQSPSNKVTEKGKDVELRCDPISGHTALYWYRQSLGQGLEFLIYFQGNSAPDKSGLPSDRFSAERTGGSVSTLTIQRTQQEDSAVYLCASTQGSGNTIYFGEGSWLTVV.

This clone was seen just once. This rearrangement joins TRBV5-1 to TRBJ2-2; maybe TRBD2 (5 bases). Trimming removed 3 bases from V and 4 bases from J, with 10 bases in between. From germline, CDR1 is SGHRS and CDR2 YFSETQ. The CDR3 is made up of 14 amino acids. CDR3 protein: CASSSSAVTGELFF. CDR3 coding DNA: TGCGCCAGCAGCTCCTCAGCGGTCACCGGGGAGCTGTTTTTT.

The genes are TRBV10-3 and TRBJ2-2; D is tentatively TRBD1 or TRBD2 (5 bases each). V was clipped by 2 bases and J by 4 bases, with 20 bases between them. This CDR3 region has 18 residues. In germline, CDR1 is ENHRY, CDR2 SYGVKD. CDR3 protein: CAISETIPGQGGTGELFF. The CDR3 nucleotides read TGTGCCATCAGTGAGACTATTCCGGGGCAGGGCGGCACCGGGGAGCTGTTTTTT.

This clone was observed a single time. The chain joins TRBV21-1 to TRBJ1-2; the DNA was not used to check the table's D call, TRBD1. TRBV21-1 is shown as a pseudogene. This CDR3 contains 14 residues. CDR3 sequence (DNA): TGTGCCAGCAGAGAAAGTTTCGGACAATATGGCTACACCTTC. It specifies CASRESFGQYGYTF.

The V and J genes are TRBV19 and TRBJ2-1; no reliable D call. The CDR3 has 15 amino acids. Per the germline V gene, CDR1 is LNHDA and CDR2 is SQIVND (reference sequence). Trimming removed 1 base at V and 9 bases at J, with 16 bases between. This CDR3 reads CASSIAGLPVGEQFF. CDR3 in DNA: TGTGCCAGTAGTATAGCCGGCCTTCCTGTGGGTGAGCAGTTCTTC.

V gene TRBV2 combines with J gene TRBJ1-5; 7 bases align to TRBD1. This CDR3 is 15 amino acids long. The junction had 9 bases not matched to a gene; V was cut back by 3 bases and J by 7 bases. CDR1 is SNHLY, CDR2 FYNNEI, per germline. The CDR3 loop is CASSDRRGENQPQHF. The CDR3 DNA sequence: TGTGCCAGCAGTGACCGCAGGGGGGAAAACCAGCCCCAGCATTTT.

As DNA, the CDR3 is TGTGCCTGGAGTGTATATCCCTCGACAGGCCGCGAAGGCTACACCTTC. Translating gives CAWSVYPSTGREGYTF. The V call is TRBV30, the J call TRBJ1-2, with a tentative D call TRBD1 (6 bases). Trimming pared 0 bases from V and 8 bases from J, leaving 22 bases between. This CDR3 region has 16 residues. CDR1 is GTSNPN, CDR2 SVGIG, per germline (reference sequence).

The chain links TRBV2 to TRBJ1-2, with D perhaps TRBD1 (6 bases). Trimming took off 6 bases at V and 8 bases at J, with 19 bases between the two ends. Germline V gene lookup returns CDR1 SNHLY and CDR2 FYNNEI. This CDR3 region has 14 residues. The DNA of the CDR3 is TGTGCCAGCAGGACAACAGGGCGGTCGAGGGGCTACACCTTC. It is translated as CASRTTGRSRGYTF.

This clone was seen a single time. The V gene is TRBV6-1, the J gene TRBJ2-1; 14 nucleotides match TRBD2. The germline V gene has CDR1 MNHNS and CDR2 SASEGT. Losses at the gene ends were 3 bases for V and 7 bases for J; bases not matched to a gene: 8. The CDR3 length is 17 residues. CDR3 amino acids: CASSEGTSGSVANEQFF. The CDR3 nucleotides read TGTGCCAGCAGTGAGGGGACTAGCGGGAGCGTTGCGAATGAGCAGTTCTTC.

This clone was seen a single time. The chain carries TRBV19 and TRBJ2-7; the match to TRBD2 covers 7 bases. Germline CDR1 reads LNHDA; CDR2 reads SQIVND (reference sequence). This CDR3 spans 13 amino acids. V gave up 3 bases and J gave up 4 bases; unmatched junction bases: 3. This CDR3 is CASSIGGGYEQYF. The CDR3 DNA reads as TGTGCCAGTAGTATTGGCGGGGGATACGAGCAGTACTTC.

V gene TRBV18 combines with J gene TRBJ1-4; no firm D call. Germline V gene lookup returns CDR1 KGHSH and CDR2 LQKENI. The CDR3 loop spans 15 amino acids. Trimming took off 1 base at V and 0 bases at J, with 6 bases between the two ends. The CDR3 spells CASSPRVATNEKLFF. The CDR3 DNA sequence: TGTGCCAGCTCACCACGGGTTGCAACTAATGAAAAACTGTTTTTT.

This chain connects TRBV28 to TRBJ2-3; 11 positions match TRBD2. Germline CDR1 reads MDHEN; CDR2 reads SYDVKM. The CDR3 totals 15 residues. V lost 4 bases and J lost 4; bases outside the gene matches: 4. CDR3: CASSSSGRSADTQYF. CDR3 DNA sequence: TGTGCCAGCAGTTCTAGCGGGAGGTCCGCAGATACGCAGTATTTT.

In DNA form, the CDR3 reads TGTGCCTGGAGTCGACCTAGCTTCACAGATACGCAGTATTTT. It codes for CAWSRPSFTDTQYF. The chain recombines TRBV30 with TRBJ2-3, with D possibly TRBD2 on 5 matching bases. The CDR3 has 14 amino acids. Deletions cut 2 bases from V and 2 bases from J, with 11 bases between. Germline assignment: CDR1 GTSNPN and CDR2 SVGIG (reference sequence).

The gene calls are TRBV3-1 (or the pseudogene TRBV3-2) and TRBJ1-2; D is perhaps TRBD1 (5 bases). The V end was cut by 3 bases, the J end by 2 bases, with 10 bases between. The CDR3 length is 14 residues. Germline CDR1 LGHDT, CDR2 YNNKEL (reference sequence). This CDR3 is CASSHGRQNYGYTF. The CDR3 DNA is TGTGCCAGCAGCCACGGGAGACAGAACTATGGCTACACCTTC.

V and J are TRBV5-1 and TRBJ2-7; 8 nucleotides line up with TRBD1. Trimming took 2 bases from V and 3 from J; bases not matched to a gene: 4. Germline CDR1 SGHRS, CDR2 YFSETQ. The CDR3 runs to 14 residues. CDR3: CASSFQDRGYEQYF. Written as DNA, the CDR3 is TGCGCCAGCAGCTTTCAAGACAGGGGCTACGAGCAGTACTTC.

This rearrangement joins TRBV11-2 to TRBJ1-2, with TRBD1 matching over 9 bases. Germline V gives CDR1 SGHAT, CDR2 FQNNGV. This CDR3 is 17 amino acids long. The J segment lost 3 bases and the V segment lost 7 bases, leaving 15 bases of the junction unmatched. The CDR3 protein is CASNTQKDRGAHYGYTF. Written as DNA, the CDR3 is TGTGCCAGCAACACACAAAAGGACAGGGGCGCCCACTATGGCTACACCTTC.

A single count supports this clone. The chain combines TRBV6-5 with TRBJ2-1, with TRBD1 as a possible D gene (6 bases). The CDR3 runs to 14 residues. V was shortened by 6 bases and J by 8 bases, with 17 bases between the two germline ends. The germline gives CDR1 MNHEY, CDR2 SVGAGI. CDR3 DNA sequence: TGTGCCAGCAGAATCAACAGGGAAGTCTATGAGCAGTTCTTC. Protein sequence: CASRINREVYEQFF.

The rearrangement links TRBV14 to TRBJ2-1; a weak D match, TRBD1 (6 bases). CDR1 is SGHDN and CDR2 is FVKESK in the germline V gene. Trimming removed 4 bases at V and 4 bases at J, with 20 bases between. CDR3 length: 17 amino acids. The CDR3 sequence: CASSRNSGQGLYNEQFF. The CDR3 DNA sequence: TGTGCCAGCAGCCGCAACTCGGGACAAGGCTTATACAATGAGCAGTTCTTC.